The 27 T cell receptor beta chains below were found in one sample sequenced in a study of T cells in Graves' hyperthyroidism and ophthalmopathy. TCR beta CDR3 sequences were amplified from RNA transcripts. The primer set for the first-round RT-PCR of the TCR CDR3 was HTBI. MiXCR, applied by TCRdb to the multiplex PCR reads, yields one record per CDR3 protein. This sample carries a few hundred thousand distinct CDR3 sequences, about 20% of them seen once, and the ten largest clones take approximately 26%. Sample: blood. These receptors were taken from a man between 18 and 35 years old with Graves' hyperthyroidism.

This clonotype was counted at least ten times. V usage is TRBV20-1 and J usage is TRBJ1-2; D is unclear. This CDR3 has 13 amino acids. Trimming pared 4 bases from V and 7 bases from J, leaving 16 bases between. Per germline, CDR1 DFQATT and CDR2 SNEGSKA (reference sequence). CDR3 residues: CSATPAWRGGYTF. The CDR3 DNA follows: TGCAGTGCTACCCCCGCCTGGCGGGGTGGCTACACCTTC.

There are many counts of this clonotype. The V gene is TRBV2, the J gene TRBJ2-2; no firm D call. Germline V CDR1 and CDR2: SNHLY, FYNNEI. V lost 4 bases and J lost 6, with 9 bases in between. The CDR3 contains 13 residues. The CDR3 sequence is CASSGALPGELFF. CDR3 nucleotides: TGTGCCAGCAGTGGCGCCCTGCCCGGGGAGCTGTTTTTT.

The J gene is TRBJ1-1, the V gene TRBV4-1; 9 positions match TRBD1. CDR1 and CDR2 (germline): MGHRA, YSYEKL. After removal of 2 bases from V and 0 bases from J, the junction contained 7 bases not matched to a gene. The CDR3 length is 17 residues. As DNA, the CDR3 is TGCGCCAGCAGCCAAAGGACAGGGGCATGGATGAACACTGAAGCTTTCTTT. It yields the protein CASSQRTGAWMNTEAFF.

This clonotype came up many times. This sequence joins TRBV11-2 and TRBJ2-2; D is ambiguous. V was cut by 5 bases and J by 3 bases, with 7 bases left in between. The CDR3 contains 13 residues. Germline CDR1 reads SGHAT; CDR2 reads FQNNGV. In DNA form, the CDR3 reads TGTGCCAGCAGCCTTCTTTACACCGGGGAGCTGTTTTTT. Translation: CASSLLYTGELFF.

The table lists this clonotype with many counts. For the CDR3, the DNA is TGTGCCAGCAGTAATAAGGCCGGACGCTCCTACGAGCAGTACTTC. The encoded protein is CASSNKAGRSYEQYF. The gene calls are TRBV28 and TRBJ2-7; the D is unclear. Trimming cost V 5 bases and J 0 bases, with 14 bases left between them. Germline lookup yields CDR1 MDHEN and CDR2 SYDVKM. This CDR3 has 15 residues.

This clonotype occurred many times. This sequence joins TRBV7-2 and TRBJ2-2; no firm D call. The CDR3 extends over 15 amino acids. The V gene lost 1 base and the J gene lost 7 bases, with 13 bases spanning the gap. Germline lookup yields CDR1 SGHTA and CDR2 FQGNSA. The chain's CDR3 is CASSLVGSKGGELFF. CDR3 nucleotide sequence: TGTGCCAGCAGCTTAGTTGGTAGCAAGGGCGGGGAGCTGTTTTTT.

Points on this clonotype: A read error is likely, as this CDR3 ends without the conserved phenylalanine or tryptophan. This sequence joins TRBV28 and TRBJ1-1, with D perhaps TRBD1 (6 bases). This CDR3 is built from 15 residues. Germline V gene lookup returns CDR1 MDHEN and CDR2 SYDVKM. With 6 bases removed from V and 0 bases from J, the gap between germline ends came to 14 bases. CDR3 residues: CASSLVGGLNTEAFL. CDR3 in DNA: TGTGCCAGCAGCCTCGTAGGGGGATTGAACACTGAAGCTTTCTTG.

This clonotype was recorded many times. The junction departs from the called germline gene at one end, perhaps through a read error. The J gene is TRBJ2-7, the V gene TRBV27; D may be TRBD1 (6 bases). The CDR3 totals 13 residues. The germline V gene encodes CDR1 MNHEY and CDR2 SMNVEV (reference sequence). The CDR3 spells CASSLAGAGPVSF. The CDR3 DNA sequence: TGTGCCAGCAGTTTGGCAGGGGCGGGTCCAGTCTCTTTC.

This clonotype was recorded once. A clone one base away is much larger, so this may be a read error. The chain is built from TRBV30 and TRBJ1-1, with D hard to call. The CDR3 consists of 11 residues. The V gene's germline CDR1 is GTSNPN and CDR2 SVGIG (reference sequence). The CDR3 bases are TGTGACTGGACCGTCGGGACTGAAGCTTTCTTT. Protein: CDWTVGTEAFF.

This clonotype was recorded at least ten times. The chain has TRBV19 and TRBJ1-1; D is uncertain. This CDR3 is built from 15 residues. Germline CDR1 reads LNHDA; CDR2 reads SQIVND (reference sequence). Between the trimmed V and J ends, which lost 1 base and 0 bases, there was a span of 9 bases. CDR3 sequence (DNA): TGTGCCAGTAGTATAGTTGGGAGTATGAACACTGAAGCTTTCTTT. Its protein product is CASSIVGSMNTEAFF.

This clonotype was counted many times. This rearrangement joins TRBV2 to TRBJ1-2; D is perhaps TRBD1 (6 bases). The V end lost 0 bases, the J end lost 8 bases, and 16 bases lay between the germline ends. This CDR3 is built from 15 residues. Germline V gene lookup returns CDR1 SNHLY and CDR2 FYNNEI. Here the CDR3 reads CASSEASRGGRGYTF. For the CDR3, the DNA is TGTGCCAGCAGTGAAGCGTCACGGGGGGGGCGAGGCTACACCTTC.

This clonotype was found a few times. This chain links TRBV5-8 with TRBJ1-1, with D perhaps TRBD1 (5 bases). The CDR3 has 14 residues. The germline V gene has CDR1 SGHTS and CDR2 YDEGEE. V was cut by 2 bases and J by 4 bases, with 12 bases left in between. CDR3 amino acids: CASSLLGGATEAFF. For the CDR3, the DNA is TGTGCCAGCAGCTTATTGGGCGGGGCCACTGAAGCTTTCTTT.

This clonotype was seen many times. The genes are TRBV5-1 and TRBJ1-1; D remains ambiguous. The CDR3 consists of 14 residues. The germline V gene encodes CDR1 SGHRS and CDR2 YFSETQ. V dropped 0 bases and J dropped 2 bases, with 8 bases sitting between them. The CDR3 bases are TGCGCCAGCAGCTTGGTGTGGGGTAACACTGAAGCTTTCTTT. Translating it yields CASSLVWGNTEAFF.

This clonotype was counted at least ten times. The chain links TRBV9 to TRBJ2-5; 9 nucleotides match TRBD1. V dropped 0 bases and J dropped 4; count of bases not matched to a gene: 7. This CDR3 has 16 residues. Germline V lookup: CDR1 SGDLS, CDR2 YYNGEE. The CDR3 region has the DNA TGTGCCAGCAGCGTAGGAGACAGGGGGTATGGAGAGACCCAGTACTTC. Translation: CASSVGDRGYGETQYF.

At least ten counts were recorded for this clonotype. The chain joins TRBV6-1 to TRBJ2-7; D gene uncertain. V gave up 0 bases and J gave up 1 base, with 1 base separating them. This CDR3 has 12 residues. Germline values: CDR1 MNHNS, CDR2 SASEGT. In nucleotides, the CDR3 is TGTGCCAGCAGTGAAGCTTCCTACGAGCAGTACTTC. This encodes CASSEASYEQYF.

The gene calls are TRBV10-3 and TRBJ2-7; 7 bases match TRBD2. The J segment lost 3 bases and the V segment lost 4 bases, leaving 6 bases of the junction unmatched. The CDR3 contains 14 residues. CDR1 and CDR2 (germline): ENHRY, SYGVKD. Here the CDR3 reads CAISGTSGNYEQYF. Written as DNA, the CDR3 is TGTGCCATCAGTGGGACTAGTGGGAACTACGAGCAGTACTTC.

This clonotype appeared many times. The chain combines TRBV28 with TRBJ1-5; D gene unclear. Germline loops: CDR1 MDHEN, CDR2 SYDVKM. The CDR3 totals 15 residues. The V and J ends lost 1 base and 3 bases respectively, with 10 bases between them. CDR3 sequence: CASSLLAGANQPQHF. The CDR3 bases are TGTGCCAGCAGTTTATTGGCAGGCGCCAATCAGCCCCAGCATTTT.

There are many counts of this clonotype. CDR3 loop: CASGLDQGIGETQYF. CDR3 coding DNA: TGTGCTAGTGGTTTGGACCAGGGGATTGGGGAGACCCAGTACTTC. V and J are TRBV12-5 and TRBJ2-5; the D gene is possibly TRBD1 (6 bases). From germline, CDR1 is LGHNT and CDR2 FRNRAP. CDR3 length: 15 residues. Trimming cost V 1 base and J 5 bases, with 14 bases left between them.

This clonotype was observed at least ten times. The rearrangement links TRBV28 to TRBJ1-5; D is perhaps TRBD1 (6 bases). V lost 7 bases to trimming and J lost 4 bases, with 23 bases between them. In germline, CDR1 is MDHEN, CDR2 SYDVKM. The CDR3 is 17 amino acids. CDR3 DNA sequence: TGTGCCAGCACCGACCCGGGGCTGGGACAAGGGAATCAGCCCCAGCATTTT. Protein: CASTDPGLGQGNQPQHF.

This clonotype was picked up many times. In DNA, the CDR3 is TGTGCCAGCAGTGAAAGTGTCTCGGCAGGCTTTCGCTACGAGCAGTACTTC. This encodes CASSESVSAGFRYEQYF. The V and J genes are TRBV6-1 and TRBJ2-7, with unresolved D. The CDR3 spans 17 residues. Trimming removed 2 bases from V and 3 bases from J, with 20 bases in between. Per germline, CDR1 MNHNS and CDR2 SASEGT.

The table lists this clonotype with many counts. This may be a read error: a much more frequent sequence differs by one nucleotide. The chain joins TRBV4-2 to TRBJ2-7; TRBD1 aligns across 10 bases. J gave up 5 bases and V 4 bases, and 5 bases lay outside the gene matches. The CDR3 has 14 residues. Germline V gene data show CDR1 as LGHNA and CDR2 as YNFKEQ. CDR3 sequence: CASSPGTGVDEQYF. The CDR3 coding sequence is TGTGCCAGCAGCCCCGGGACAGGGGTCGACGAGCAGTACTTC.

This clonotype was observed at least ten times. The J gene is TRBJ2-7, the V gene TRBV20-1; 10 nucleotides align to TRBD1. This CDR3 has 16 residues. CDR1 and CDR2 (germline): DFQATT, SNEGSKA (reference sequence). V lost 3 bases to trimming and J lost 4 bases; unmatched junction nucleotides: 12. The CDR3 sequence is CSASDRGPGGWYEQYF. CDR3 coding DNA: TGCAGTGCTAGCGACAGGGGGCCCGGAGGTTGGTACGAGCAGTACTTC.

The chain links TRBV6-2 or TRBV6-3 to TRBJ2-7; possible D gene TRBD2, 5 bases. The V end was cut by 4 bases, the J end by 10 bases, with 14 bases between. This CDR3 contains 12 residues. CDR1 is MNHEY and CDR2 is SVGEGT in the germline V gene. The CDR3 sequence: CASSFSGLDQYF. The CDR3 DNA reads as TGTGCCAGCAGTTTCTCAGGACTGGATCAGTACTTC.

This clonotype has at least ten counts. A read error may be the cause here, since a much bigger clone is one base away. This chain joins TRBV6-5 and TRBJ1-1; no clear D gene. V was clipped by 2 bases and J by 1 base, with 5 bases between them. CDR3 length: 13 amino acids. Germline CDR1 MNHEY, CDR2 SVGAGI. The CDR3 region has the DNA TGTGCCAGCAGTTACGCCGGGAACACTGAAGCTTTCTTT. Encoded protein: CASSYAGNTEAFF.

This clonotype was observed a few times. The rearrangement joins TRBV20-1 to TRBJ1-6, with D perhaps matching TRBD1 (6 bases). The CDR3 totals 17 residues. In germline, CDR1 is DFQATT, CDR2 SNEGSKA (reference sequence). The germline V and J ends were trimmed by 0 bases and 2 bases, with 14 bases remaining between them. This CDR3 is CSAREPGPGAYNSPLHF. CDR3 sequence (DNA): TGCAGTGCTAGAGAACCAGGACCAGGGGCCTATAATTCACCCCTCCACTTT.

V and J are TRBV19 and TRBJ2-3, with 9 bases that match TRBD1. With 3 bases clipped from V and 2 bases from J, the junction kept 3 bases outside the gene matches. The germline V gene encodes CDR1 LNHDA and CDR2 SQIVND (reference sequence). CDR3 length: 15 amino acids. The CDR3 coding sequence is TGTGCCAGTAGTATTGGGACAGGGCCCACAGATACGCAGTATTTT. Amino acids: CASSIGTGPTDTQYF.

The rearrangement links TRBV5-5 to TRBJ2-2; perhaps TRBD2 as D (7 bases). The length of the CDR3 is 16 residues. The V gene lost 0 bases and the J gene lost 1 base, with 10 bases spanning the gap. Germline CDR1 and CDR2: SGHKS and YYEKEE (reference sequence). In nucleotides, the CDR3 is TGTGCCAGCAGCTTGGCGCGGGGGCTGAACACCGGGGAGCTGTTTTTT. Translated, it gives CASSLARGLNTGELFF.